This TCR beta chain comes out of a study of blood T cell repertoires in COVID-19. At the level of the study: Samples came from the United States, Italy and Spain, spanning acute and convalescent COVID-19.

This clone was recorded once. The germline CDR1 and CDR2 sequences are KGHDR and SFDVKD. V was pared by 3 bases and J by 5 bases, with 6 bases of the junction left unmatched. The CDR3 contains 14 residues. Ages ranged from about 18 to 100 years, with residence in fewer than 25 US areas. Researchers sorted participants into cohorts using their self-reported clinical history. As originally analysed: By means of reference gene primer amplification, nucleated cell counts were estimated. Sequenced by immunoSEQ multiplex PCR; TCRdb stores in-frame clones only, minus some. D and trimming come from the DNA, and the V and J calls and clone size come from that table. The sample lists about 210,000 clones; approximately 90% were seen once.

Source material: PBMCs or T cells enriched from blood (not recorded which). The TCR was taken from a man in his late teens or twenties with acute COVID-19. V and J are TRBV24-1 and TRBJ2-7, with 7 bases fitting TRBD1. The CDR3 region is CATSDGDRVHEQYF. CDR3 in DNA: TGTGCCACCAGTGATGGGGACAGAGTCCACGAGCAGTACTTC.